This T cell receptor (beta chain) was recovered during a study of T cells in localized non-small cell lung cancer. In regard to this clone: Its antigen is undetermined. The junction differs from germline at one of its ends, possibly a read error. Other DNA sequences in this specimen translate into the identical CDR3.

TCRdb's copy holds only in-frame clones and misses some; the assay was immunoSEQ multiplex PCR. The sample holds approximately 20,000 clones, roughly 84% seen once. Regarding the study as a whole: The study detected a median around 61 of the top 100 tumor clones in adjacent lung. Of the tissues analyzed, uninvolved adjacent lung showed maximal T cell clonality, greater than tumor.

The CDR3 spans 14 residues. CDR1 and CDR2 (germline): SSHAT, FNYEAQ (reference sequence). This clonotype originated in a man aged 40 to 70 with stage I lung adenocarcinoma. The starting material was peripheral blood, obtained before any cancer treatment. The chain recombines TRBV7-7 with TRBJ1-3, with D hard to call. The DNA of the CDR3 is TGTGCTAGCAGCTTAACGGACTCTGGAAACACCATATATTTT. Protein: CASSLTDSGNTIYF.